This TCR beta chain was documented in a study of T cell changes during pregnancy in multiple sclerosis. The ends were cut back, 2 bases at V and 7 bases at J, with 11 bases in the middle. Germline assignment: CDR1 SGHDN and CDR2 FVKESK. The CDR3 extends over 13 amino acids. Libraries were prepared by immunoSEQ multiplex PCR; TCRdb keeps only in-frame clonotypes and omits some of them. This sample yields 55,000 to 65,000 clones, of which about 93% are seen a single time; about 2.6% belongs to the top ten. Sequencing was performed on CD8+ T cells from peripheral blood mononuclear cells, taken in the third trimester of pregnancy. The chain employs TRBV14 and TRBJ1-1; no firm D call. This TCR derives from a female donor with multiple sclerosis, enrolled in a pregnancy study. CDR3: CASSQRGSGEAFF. The CDR3, as DNA: TGTGCCAGCAGCCAACGAGGGTCGGGTGAAGCTTTCTTT.